This TCR beta chain was sequenced during a study of human T cells and chemical hapten exposure. Study as a whole: Throughout a study of roughly 25 weeks, patients underwent weekly scalp administration of diphenylcyclopropenone doses. Patients having alopecia areata, totalis or universalis were mostly female. Study results and caveats: The number of TCRs above 1 in 1000 frequency did not change after DPC sensitization.

Regarding time point: patch test 1, 2 weeks after DPC sensitization. Treatment reported: therapeutic diphenylcyclopropenone sensitization with weekly scalp DPC. As concerns this clonotype: Antigen specificity is unknown.

The germline CDR1 and CDR2 sequences are LGHNA and YSLEER. Germline trimming cut 1 base from V and 6 bases from J; bases unmatched to any gene: 8. The CDR3 has 15 amino acids. TCRdb processed the RACE reads anew with MiXCR; each CDR3 protein has one entry. Here the sample spans 300,000 to 350,000 distinct CDR3 sequences, approximately 6.3% being singletons. This sample comprised whole blood, obtained in connection with sensitization to the hapten diphenylcyclopropenone (DPC). V usage is TRBV4-3 and J usage is TRBJ1-2; 7 bases are a match to TRBD1. The receptor's source is a woman aged 18 to 35 with alopecia areata. Some clones in this sample may be carry-over from other donors' samples. CDR3 in amino acids: CASSQGPNRGDGYTF. The CDR3 DNA follows: TGCGCCAGCAGCCAAGGCCCGAACAGGGGCGATGGCTACACCTTC.